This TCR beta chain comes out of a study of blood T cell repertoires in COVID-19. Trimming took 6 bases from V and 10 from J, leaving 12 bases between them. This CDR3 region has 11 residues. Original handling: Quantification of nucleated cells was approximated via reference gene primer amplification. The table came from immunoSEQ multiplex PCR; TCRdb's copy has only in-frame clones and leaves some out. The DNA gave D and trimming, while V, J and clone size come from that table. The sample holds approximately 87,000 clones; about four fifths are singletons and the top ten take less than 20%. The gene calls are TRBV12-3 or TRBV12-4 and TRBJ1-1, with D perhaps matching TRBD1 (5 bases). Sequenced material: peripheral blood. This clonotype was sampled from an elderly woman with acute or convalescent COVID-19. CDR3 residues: CASRAGLGAFF. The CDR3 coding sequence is TGTGCCAGCAGAGCAGGGTTGGGAGCTTTCTTT.